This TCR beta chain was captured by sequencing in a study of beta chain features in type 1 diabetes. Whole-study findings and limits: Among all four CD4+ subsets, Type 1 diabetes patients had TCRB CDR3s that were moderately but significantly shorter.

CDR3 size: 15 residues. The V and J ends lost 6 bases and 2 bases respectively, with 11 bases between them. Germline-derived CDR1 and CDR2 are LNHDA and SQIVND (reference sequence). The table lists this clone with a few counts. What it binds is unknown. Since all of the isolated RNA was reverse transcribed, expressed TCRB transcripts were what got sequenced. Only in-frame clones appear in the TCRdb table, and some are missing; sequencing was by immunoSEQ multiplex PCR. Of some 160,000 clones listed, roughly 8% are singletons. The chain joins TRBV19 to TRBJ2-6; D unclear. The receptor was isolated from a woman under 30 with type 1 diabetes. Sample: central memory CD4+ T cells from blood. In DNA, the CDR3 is TGTGCCAGTAGGCCCGAAGAGGCTGGGGCCAACGTCCTGACTTTC. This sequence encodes CASRPEEAGANVLTF.